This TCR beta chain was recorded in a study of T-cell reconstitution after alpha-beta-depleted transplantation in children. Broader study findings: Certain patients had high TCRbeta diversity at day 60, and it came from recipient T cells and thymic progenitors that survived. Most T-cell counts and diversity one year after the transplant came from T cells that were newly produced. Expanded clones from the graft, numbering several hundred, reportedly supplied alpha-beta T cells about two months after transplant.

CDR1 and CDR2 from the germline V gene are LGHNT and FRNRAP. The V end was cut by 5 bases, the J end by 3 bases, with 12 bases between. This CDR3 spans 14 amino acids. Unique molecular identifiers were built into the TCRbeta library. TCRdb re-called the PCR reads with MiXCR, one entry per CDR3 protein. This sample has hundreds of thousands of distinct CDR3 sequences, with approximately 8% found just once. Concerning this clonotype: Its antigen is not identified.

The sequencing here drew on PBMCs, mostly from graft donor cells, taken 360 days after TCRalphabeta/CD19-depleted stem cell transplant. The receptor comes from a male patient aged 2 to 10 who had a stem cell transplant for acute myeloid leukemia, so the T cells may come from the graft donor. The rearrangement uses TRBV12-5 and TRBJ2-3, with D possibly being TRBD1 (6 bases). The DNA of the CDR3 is TGTGCTAGTGGTCCGCCCACAGGGACAGATACGCAGTATTTT. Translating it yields CASGPPTGTDTQYF.